Below, 22 T cell receptor beta chains from the same sample are listed, as sequenced in a study of cytomegalovirus exposure and HLA in healthy donors. Primers included in the PCR were 60 Vbeta and 13 Jbeta primers. Only in-frame clones appear in the TCRdb table, and some are missing; sequencing was by immunoSEQ multiplex PCR. The table records approximately 70,000 clones, 80% to 90% of them present only once. The sequencing sample was made of PBMCs. These receptors all come from a woman aged 25 to 45 in good health and CMV-seronegative.

A few counts support this clone. J is TRBJ1-5 and V is TRBV2, with TRBD1 matching 7 bases. Per the germline V gene, CDR1 is SNHLY and CDR2 is FYNNEI. This CDR3 has 14 amino acids. J was trimmed by 2 bases and V by 4 bases; bases with no gene match: 2. In DNA, the CDR3 is TGTGCCAGCAGTGGACAGGGTGGCAATCAGCCCCAGCATTTT. Its translation is CASSGQGGNQPQHF.

The chain is built from TRBV19 and TRBJ1-1, with 7 bases aligning to TRBD1. This CDR3 comprises 19 residues. V lost 0 bases and J lost 1; bases outside the gene matches: 14. CDR1 is LNHDA and CDR2 is SQIVND in the germline V gene (reference sequence). CDR3 protein: CASSIDLFRQGGWNTEAFF. The CDR3 nucleotides are TGTGCCAGTAGTATAGATCTTTTTCGACAGGGAGGATGGAACACTGAAGCTTTCTTT. Filled out from reference TRBV19 and TRBJ1-1, the complete variable domain reads DGGITQSPKYLFRKEGQNVTLSCEQNLNHDAMYWYRQDPGQGLRLIYYSQIVNDFQKGDIAEGYSVSREKKESFPLTVTSAQKNPTAFYLCASSIDLFRQGGWNTEAFFGQGTRLTVV.

The chain has TRBV19 and TRBJ1-6, with TRBD1 as a possible D gene (6 bases). The germline CDR1 and CDR2 sequences are LNHDA and SQIVND (reference sequence). The V end lost 6 bases, the J end lost 7 bases, and 13 bases lay between the germline ends. The length of the CDR3 is 14 residues. CDR3 residues: CASRKTGLNSPLHF. CDR3 in DNA: TGTGCCAGTAGAAAAACAGGGTTGAATTCACCCCTCCACTTT.

The chain combines TRBV28 with TRBJ1-2; D ambiguous. Trimming pared 4 bases from V and 4 bases from J, leaving 13 bases between. Germline V gives CDR1 MDHEN, CDR2 SYDVKM. This CDR3 has 14 residues. CDR3 region: CASSYSLTGYGYTF. As DNA, the CDR3 is TGTGCCAGCAGTTACTCCCTCACCGGCTATGGCTACACCTTC.

This chain connects TRBV5-4 to TRBJ1-1, with D possibly matching TRBD1 (6 bases). CDR3 length: 15 residues. Germline CDR1 and CDR2: SGHNT and YYREEE (reference sequence). V dropped 0 bases and J dropped 1 base, with 10 bases sitting between them. CDR3 coding DNA: TGTGCCAGCAGCTTGGGAGACAGGTCGAACACTGAAGCTTTCTTT. Its translation: CASSLGDRSNTEAFF. The whole variable domain, remainder taken from reference TRBV5-4 and TRBJ1-1, is ETGVTQSPTHLIKTRGQQVTLRCSSQSGHNTVSWYQQALGQGPQFIFQYYREEENGRGNFPPRFSGLQFPNYSSELNVNALELDDSALYLCASSLGDRSNTEAFFGQGTRLTVV.

The chain recombines TRBV21-1 with TRBJ2-2; the DNA was not compared with TRBD2, the D call given in the table. TRBV21-1 corresponds to a pseudogene. The CDR3 totals 15 residues. The chain's CDR3 is CASKRLTPTTGELFF. The CDR3 bases are TGTGCCAGCAAGCGCCTAACACCTACCACCGGGGAGCTGTTTTTT.

This rearrangement joins TRBV5-6 to TRBJ2-1, with a tentative D call TRBD2 (5 bases). The CDR3 totals 17 residues. V shed 4 bases and J shed 9 bases, with 26 bases lying between them. Germline CDR1 reads SGHDT; CDR2 reads YYEEEE. CDR3 DNA sequence: TGTGCCAGCAGCCGAGAGACGGGAATTGGCGCCTCCACTGAGCAGTTCTTC. Its translation is CASSRETGIGASTEQFF.

This clone was seen a few times. The chain joins TRBV19 to TRBJ2-1; TRBD2 aligns across 10 bases. The CDR3 covers 17 residues. Germline V CDR1 and CDR2: LNHDA, SQIVND (reference sequence). J gave up 4 bases and V 5 bases, and 11 bases lay outside the gene matches. The DNA for the CDR3 is TGTGCCAGTAGTCTGAATAGCGGGGGGACACGGTACAATGAGCAGTTCTTC. Its protein product is CASSLNSGGTRYNEQFF.

The gene calls are TRBV6-1 and TRBJ2-2; a possible D gene is TRBD2 (5 bases). The length of the CDR3 is 16 residues. Trimming took 2 bases from V and 0 from J, leaving 10 bases between them. Germline CDR1 and CDR2: MNHNS and SASEGT. The CDR3, as DNA: TGTGCCAGCAGTGAAATGGGAGCCACGAACACCGGGGAGCTGTTTTTT. Its protein product is CASSEMGATNTGELFF.

Comment on this clone: One end of the junction varies from germline; a read error may be responsible. V gene TRBV29-1 combines with J gene TRBJ2-1, with a possible D match to TRBD2 (5 bases). Germline loops: CDR1 SQVTM, CDR2 ANQGSEA. The CDR3 runs to 12 residues. CDR3 amino acids: CSVGHDYNEQLF. The CDR3 nucleotides read TGCAGCGTTGGACATGACTACAATGAGCAGCTCTTC.

The chain carries TRBV14 and TRBJ2-3; 12 nucleotides agree with TRBD2. This CDR3 comprises 15 residues. The ends lost 4 bases at V and 8 bases at J; junction bases unmatched: 7. In germline, CDR1 is SGHDN, CDR2 FVKESK. The CDR3 reads CASSRLAGVVGTQYF. The CDR3 region has the DNA TGTGCCAGCAGCCGACTAGCGGGGGTGGTGGGTACGCAGTATTTT.

This clone has just a few counts. This chain links TRBV7-8 with TRBJ2-7, with D possibly TRBD1 on 6 matching bases. V lost 3 bases, J lost 2 bases, and 11 bases lay in between. Germline assignment: CDR1 SGHVS and CDR2 FQNEAQ. This CDR3 has 14 residues. DNA of the CDR3: TGTGCCAGCAGCTTGGTAAAGGGGGCCTACGAGCAGTACTTC. This sequence encodes CASSLVKGAYEQYF.

The gene calls are TRBV2 and TRBJ1-4; D unclear. Trimming pared 2 bases from V and 8 bases from J, leaving 15 bases between. Germline CDR1 SNHLY, CDR2 FYNNEI. The CDR3 runs 15 residues. CDR3 nucleotides: TGTGCCAGCAGTGAAATCCGAGGGCTCGGAGAAAAACTGTTTTTT. This gives the protein CASSEIRGLGEKLFF.

This chain links TRBV11-2 with TRBJ1-3, with TRBD1 as a possible D gene (6 bases). Trimming removed 0 bases from V and 2 bases from J, with 11 bases in between. Looked up from germline, CDR1 is SGHAT and CDR2 is FQNNGV. CDR3 length equals 16 residues. DNA of the CDR3: TGTGCCAGCAGCTTAGATCCTCCAGGGGCTGGAAACACCATATATTTT. Protein sequence: CASSLDPPGAGNTIYF.

This sequence joins TRBV7-2 and TRBJ1-1; D remains unclear. The germline CDR1 and CDR2 sequences are SGHTA and FQGNSA. The CDR3 has 12 residues. V was clipped by 5 bases and J by 6 bases, with 10 bases between them. CDR3 coding DNA: TGTGCCAGCAGCCGAGGGCCCTCTGAAGCTTTCTTT. Its protein product is CASSRGPSEAFF.

The chain recombines TRBV19 with TRBJ2-6; tentatively, D is TRBD1 (6 bases). CDR3 length: 16 amino acids. The ends were cut back, 3 bases at V and 1 base at J, with 10 bases in the middle. Germline V gene lookup returns CDR1 LNHDA and CDR2 SQIVND (reference sequence). The CDR3 DNA follows: TGTGCCAGTAGTATTGGAACAGGGTCTGGGGCCAACGTCCTGACTTTC. Translated: CASSIGTGSGANVLTF.

The CDR3 protein is CASSVDASGGLQYF. CDR3 nucleotide sequence: TGTGCCAGCAGCGTAGATGCTAGCGGGGGATTACAGTACTTC. V is TRBV9 and J is TRBJ2-7; TRBD2 matches at 10 bases. Germline assignment: CDR1 SGDLS and CDR2 YYNGEE. V trimming: 0 bases; J trimming: 10 bases; junction bases outside the gene matches: 7. There are 14 residues in the CDR3. The full variable domain, with the rest looked up from reference TRBV9 and TRBJ2-7, is DSGVTQTPKHLITATGQRVTLRCSPRSGDLSVYWYQQSLDQGLQFLIQYYNGEERAKGNILERFSAQQFPDLHSELNLSSLELGDSALYFCASSVDASGGLQYFGPGTRLTVT.

Comments on this clone: Distinct nucleotide sequences in the sample also encode this CDR3. CDR3 in DNA: TGTGCCAGCAGTCAATCCCGACAGGGGAATCAGCCCCAGCATTTT. Amino acids: CASSQSRQGNQPQHF. The rearrangement joins TRBV6-6 to TRBJ1-5; 8 bases fit TRBD1. CDR3 length equals 15 residues. J was trimmed by 4 bases and V by 5 bases; bases with no gene match: 7. Germline values: CDR1 MNHNY, CDR2 SVGAGI (reference sequence).

This chain uses TRBV5-1 with TRBJ1-4; possible D gene TRBD1, 5 bases. Trimming left V 4 bases short and J 8 bases short, with 12 bases between. The CDR3 contains 13 residues. Looked up from germline, CDR1 is SGHRS and CDR2 is YFSETQ. The CDR3 is CASSPPDIEKLFF. The DNA for the CDR3 is TGCGCCAGCAGCCCCCCGGACATCGAAAAACTGTTTTTT.

The V gene is TRBV5-1, the J gene TRBJ2-1; TRBD1 agrees at 10 bases. This CDR3 is 17 amino acids long. V lost 4 bases to trimming and J lost 3 bases; unmatched junction nucleotides: 10. Germline V gives CDR1 SGHRS, CDR2 YFSETQ. The DNA for the CDR3 is TGCGCCAGCAGCCCCGGGACCGGGACAGGGGACTACAATGAGCAGTTCTTC. Translation: CASSPGTGTGDYNEQFF.

The gene calls are TRBV7-8 and TRBJ1-1; D is unclear. V lost 1 base and J lost 3, with 15 bases in between. The CDR3 has 16 amino acids. Germline assignment: CDR1 SGHVS and CDR2 FQNEAQ. CDR3 loop: CASSLVSGRQHTEAFF. DNA for the CDR3: TGTGCCAGCAGCTTAGTTTCTGGCAGGCAGCACACTGAAGCTTTCTTT.

V and J are TRBV5-6 and TRBJ1-1; 10 positions agree with TRBD1. After removal of 0 bases from V and 10 bases from J, the junction contained 12 bases not matched to a gene. Germline values: CDR1 SGHDT, CDR2 YYEEEE. The CDR3 extends over 16 amino acids. In DNA, the CDR3 is TGTGCCAGCAGCTTGGGACAGGGGGCCCTCTTTTTACGAGCTTTCTTT. Amino acids: CASSLGQGALFLRAFF. The variable domain in full, completed from reference TRBV5-6 and TRBJ1-1, reads DAGVTQSPTHLIKTRGQQVTLRCSPKSGHDTVSWYQQALGQGPQFIFQYYEEEERQRGNFPDRFSGHQFPNYSSELNVNALLLGDSALYLCASSLGQGALFLRAFFGQGTRLTVV.